The rows below give T cell receptor beta chains drawn from one sample of a study of OX40 agonist ivuxolimab in advanced cancers. The protocol was immunoSEQ multiplex PCR, while the TCRdb copy is restricted to in-frame clones and leaves out a portion. The data show around 52,000 clones, about 83% seen once. The material was CD4+ or CD8+ T cells sorted from blood, obtained in a trial of the OX40 agonist ivuxolimab. The receptors shown here come from an adult with an advanced solid tumor such as melanoma, head and neck, liver or kidney cancer. CDR3s include the opening cysteine and the closing phenylalanine or tryptophan. The D gene is left open where the match is weak. Clone size, where shown, is once, few, many, or a class for clones that have expanded.

J | D | size | V | DNA | CDR3
TRBJ1-5 | TRBD1 | NA | TRBV19 | TGTGCCAGTAGTATAGGGGGACAGGGGGCGCGAGGCAATCAGCCCCAGCATTTT | CASSIGGQGARGNQPQHF
TRBJ2-1 | TRBD2 | NA | TRBV6-1 | TGTGCCAGCAGTGATCGCCGCGGGGGCTCCTACAATGAGCAGTTCTTC | CASSDRRGGSYNEQFF
TRBJ1-3 | NA | NA | TRBV30 | TGTGCCTGGAGTGTTGGGGTCTCTGGAAACACCATATATTTT | CAWSVGVSGNTIYF
TRBJ2-1 | NA | NA | TRBV5-8 | TGTGCCAGCAGCTTGGGTACGGCTACAGGGCAGTTCTTC | CASSLGTATGQFF
TRBJ1-3 | NA | NA | TRBV6-6 | TGTGCCAGTGCAGGGAACTCTGGAAACACCATATATTTT | CASAGNSGNTIYF
TRBJ1-5 | TRBD1 | NA | TRBV5-6 | TGTGCCAGCAGTAGCGTAACAGGGGCAAATCAGCCCCAGCATTTT | CASSSVTGANQPQHF
TRBJ2-1 | TRBD2 | NA | TRBV18 | TGTGCCAGCTCACTTAGATTGGGGACTAGTGGCAATGAGCAGTTCTTC | CASSLRLGTSGNEQFF
TRBJ2-7 | NA | NA | TRBV5-8 | TGTGCCAGCAGACTTTCTCCCGCCGGGGAGTACGAGCAGTACTTC | CASRLSPAGEYEQYF
TRBJ2-1 | TRBD2 | few | TRBV4-2 | TGTGCCAGCAGCCAGCCCAGGACTAGCGGGAACAATGAGCAGTTCTTC | CASSQPRTSGNNEQFF
TRBJ2-1 | NA | NA | TRBV27 | TGTGCCAGCAGTTTAGGGGGGCCGAGCTTCACCTACAATGAGCAGTTCTTC | CASSLGGPSFTYNEQFF